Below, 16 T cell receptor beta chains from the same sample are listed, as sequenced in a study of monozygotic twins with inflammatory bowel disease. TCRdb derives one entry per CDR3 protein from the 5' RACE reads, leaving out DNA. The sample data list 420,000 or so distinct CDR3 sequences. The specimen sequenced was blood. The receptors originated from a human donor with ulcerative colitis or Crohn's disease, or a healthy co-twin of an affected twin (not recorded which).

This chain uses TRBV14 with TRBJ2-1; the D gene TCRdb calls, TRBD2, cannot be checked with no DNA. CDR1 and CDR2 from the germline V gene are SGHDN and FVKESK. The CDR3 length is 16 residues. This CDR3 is CASSQEVAGWYNEQFF.

CDR3: CASSSPVTDTQYF. The chain has TRBV5-1 and TRBJ2-3; TCRdb proposes TRBD1, but this gene call is untestable without DNA. The CDR3 covers 13 residues. CDR1 and CDR2 from the germline V gene are SGHRS and YFSETQ.

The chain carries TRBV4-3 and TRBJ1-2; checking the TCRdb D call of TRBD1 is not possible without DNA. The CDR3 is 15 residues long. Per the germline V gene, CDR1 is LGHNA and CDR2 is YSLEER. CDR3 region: CASSQVGRGTYGYTF.

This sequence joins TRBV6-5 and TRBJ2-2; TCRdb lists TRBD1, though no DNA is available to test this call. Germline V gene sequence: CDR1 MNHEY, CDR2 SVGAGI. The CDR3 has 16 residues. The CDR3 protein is CASSYGAGGDTGELFF.

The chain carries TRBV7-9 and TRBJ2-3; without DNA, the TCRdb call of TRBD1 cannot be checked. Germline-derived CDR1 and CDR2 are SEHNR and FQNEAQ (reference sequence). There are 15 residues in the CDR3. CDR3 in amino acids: CASSSSGQSTDTQYF.

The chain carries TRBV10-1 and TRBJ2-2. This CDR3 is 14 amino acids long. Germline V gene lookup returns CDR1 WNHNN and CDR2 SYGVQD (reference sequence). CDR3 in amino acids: CASSELANTGELFF.

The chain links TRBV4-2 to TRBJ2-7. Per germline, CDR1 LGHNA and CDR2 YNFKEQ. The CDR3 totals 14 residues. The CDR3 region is CASSQDLLTYEQYF.

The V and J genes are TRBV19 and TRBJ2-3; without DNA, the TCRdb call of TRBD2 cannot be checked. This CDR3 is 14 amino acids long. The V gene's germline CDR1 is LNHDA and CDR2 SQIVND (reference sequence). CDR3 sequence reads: CASKKVVGTDTQYF.

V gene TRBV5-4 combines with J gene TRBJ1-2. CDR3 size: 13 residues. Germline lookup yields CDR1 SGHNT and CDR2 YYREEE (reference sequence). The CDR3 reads CASSWGSKNGYTF.

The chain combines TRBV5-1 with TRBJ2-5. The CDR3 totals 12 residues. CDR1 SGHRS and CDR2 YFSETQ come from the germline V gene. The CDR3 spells CASSLSVETQYF. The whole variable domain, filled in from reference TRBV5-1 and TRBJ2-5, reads KAGVTQTPRYLIKTRGQQVTLSCSPISGHRSVSWYQQTPGQGLQFLFEYFSETQRNKGNFPGRFSGRQFSNSRSEMNVSTLELGDSALYLCASSLSVETQYFGPGTRLLVL.

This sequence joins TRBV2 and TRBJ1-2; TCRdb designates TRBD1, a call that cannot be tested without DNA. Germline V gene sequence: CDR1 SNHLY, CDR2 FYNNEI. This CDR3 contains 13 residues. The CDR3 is CASSGGQGDGYTF. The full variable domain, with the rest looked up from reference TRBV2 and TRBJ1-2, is EPEVTQTPSHQVTQMGQEVILRCVPISNHLYFYWYRQILGQKVEFLVSFYNNEISEKSEIFDDQFSVERPDGSNFTLKIRSTKLEDSAMYFCASSGGQGDGYTFGSGTRLTVV.

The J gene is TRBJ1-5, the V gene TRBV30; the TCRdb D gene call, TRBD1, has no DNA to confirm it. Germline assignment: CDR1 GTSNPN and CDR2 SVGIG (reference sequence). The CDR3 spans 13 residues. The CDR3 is CAWSVEGNQPQHF. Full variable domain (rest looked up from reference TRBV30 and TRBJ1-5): SQTIHQWPATLVQPVGSPLSLECTVEGTSNPNLYWYRQAAGRGLQLLFYSVGIGQISSEVPQNLSASRPQDRQFILSSKKLLLSDSGFYLCAWSVEGNQPQHFGDGTRLSIL.

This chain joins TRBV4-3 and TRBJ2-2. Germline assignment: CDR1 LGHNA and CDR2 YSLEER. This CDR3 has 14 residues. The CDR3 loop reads CASSQDLKAGELFF.

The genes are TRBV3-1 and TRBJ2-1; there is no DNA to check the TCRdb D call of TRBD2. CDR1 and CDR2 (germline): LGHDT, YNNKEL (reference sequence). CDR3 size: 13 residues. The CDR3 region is CASIQGTSGEQFF.

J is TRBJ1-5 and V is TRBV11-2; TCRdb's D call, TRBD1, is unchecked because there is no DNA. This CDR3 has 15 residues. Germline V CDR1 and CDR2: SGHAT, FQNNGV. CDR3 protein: CASSASGRGNQPQHF.

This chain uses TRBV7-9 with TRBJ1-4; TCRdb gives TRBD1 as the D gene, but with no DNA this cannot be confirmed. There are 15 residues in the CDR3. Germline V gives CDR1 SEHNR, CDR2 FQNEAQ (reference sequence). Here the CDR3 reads CASSLVEGGAEKLFF.